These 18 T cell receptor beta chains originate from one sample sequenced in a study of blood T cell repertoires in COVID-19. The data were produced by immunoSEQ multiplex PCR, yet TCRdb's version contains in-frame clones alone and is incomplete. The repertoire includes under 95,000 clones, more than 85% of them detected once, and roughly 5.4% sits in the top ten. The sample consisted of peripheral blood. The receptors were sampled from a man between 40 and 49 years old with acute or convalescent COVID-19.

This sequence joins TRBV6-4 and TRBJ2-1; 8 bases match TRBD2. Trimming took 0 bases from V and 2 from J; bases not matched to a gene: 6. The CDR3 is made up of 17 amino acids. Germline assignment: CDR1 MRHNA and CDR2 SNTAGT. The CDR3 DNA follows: TGTGCCAGCAGTGACTCGAAGGGACTAGTCCCCTACAATGAGCAGTTCTTC. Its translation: CASSDSKGLVPYNEQFF.

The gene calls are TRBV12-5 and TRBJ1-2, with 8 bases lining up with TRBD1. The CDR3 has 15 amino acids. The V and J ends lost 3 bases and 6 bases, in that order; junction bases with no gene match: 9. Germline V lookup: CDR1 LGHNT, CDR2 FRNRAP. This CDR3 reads CASGFMTGANDGYTF. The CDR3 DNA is TGTGCTAGTGGTTTTATGACAGGGGCTAATGATGGCTACACCTTC.

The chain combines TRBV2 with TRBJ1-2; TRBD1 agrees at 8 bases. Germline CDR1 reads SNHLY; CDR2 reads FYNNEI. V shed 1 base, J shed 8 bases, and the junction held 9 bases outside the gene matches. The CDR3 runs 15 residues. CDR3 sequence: CASSEVAGGAGGYTF. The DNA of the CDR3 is TGTGCCAGCAGTGAAGTGGCAGGGGGCGCTGGGGGCTACACCTTC.

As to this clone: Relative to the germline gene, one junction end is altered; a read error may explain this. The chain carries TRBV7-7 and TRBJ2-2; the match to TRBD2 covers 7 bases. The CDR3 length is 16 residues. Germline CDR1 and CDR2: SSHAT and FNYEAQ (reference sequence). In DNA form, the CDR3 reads TGTGCTAGCAGCCCAAGCTCTAGCGGGAACACCGGGGAGCTGTTTTTT. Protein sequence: CASSPSSSGNTGELFF.

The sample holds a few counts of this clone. CDR3 DNA: TGTGCCAGCAGCCAGGAGGCGGCCAGGCAGTTCTTC. Its protein product is CASSQEAARQFF. This chain uses TRBV7-9 with TRBJ2-1; a weak D match, TRBD2 (5 bases). CDR1 SEHNR and CDR2 FQNEAQ come from the germline V gene (reference sequence). This CDR3 spans 12 amino acids. V lost 5 bases and J 12 bases, leaving 14 bases between the germline ends.

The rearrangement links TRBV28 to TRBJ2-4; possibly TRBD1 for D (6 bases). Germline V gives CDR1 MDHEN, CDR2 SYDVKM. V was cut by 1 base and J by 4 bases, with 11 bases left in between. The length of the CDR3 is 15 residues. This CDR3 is CASSLYSQGKNIQYF. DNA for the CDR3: TGTGCCAGCAGTTTATACAGCCAGGGGAAAAACATTCAGTACTTC. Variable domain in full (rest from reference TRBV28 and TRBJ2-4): DVKVTQSSRYLVKRTGEKVFLECVQDMDHENMFWYRQDPGLGLRLIYFSYDVKMKEKGDIPEGYSVSREKKERFSLILESASTNQTSMYLCASSLYSQGKNIQYFGAGTRLSVL.

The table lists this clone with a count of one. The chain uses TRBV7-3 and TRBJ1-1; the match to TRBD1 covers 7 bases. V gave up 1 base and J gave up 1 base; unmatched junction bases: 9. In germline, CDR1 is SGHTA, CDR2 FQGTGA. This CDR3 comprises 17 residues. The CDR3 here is CASSLNGGTGANTEAFF. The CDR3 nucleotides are TGTGCCAGCAGCTTAAACGGCGGTACAGGGGCGAACACTGAAGCTTTCTTT.

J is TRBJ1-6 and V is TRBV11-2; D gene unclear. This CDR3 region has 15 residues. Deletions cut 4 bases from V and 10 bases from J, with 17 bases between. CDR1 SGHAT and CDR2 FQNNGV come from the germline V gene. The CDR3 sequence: CASSSVDGFGSPLHF. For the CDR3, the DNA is TGTGCCAGCAGCTCCGTTGACGGGTTTGGATCACCCCTCCACTTT.

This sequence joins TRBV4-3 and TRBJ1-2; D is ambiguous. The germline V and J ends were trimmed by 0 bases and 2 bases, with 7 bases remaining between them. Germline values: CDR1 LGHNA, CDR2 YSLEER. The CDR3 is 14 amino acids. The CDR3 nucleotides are TGCGCCAGCAGCCAAGACTCAGGCAACTATGGCTACACCTTC. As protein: CASSQDSGNYGYTF.

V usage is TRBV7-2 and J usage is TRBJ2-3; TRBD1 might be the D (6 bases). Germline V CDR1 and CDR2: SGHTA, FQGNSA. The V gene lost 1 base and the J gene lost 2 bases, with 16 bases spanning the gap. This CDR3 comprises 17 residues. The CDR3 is CASSLGGGRGATDTQYF. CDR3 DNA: TGTGCCAGCAGCTTAGGAGGCGGCAGGGGCGCCACAGATACGCAGTATTTT.

In DNA form, the CDR3 reads TGTGCCAGCAGTTTCCGCAGGGGCTACGAGCAGTACTTC. Amino acid sequence: CASSFRRGYEQYF. The rearrangement links TRBV27 to TRBJ2-7, with D possibly being TRBD1 (6 bases). The CDR3 runs to 13 residues. Trimming removed 3 bases from V and 3 bases from J, with 9 bases in between. Germline V gives CDR1 MNHEY, CDR2 SMNVEV (reference sequence).

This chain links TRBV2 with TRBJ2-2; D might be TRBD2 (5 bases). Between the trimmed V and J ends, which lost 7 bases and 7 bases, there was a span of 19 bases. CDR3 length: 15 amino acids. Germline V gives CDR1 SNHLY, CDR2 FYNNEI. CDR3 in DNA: TGTGCCAGCAACCCATGGGCAGGAGCGGTCGGGGAGCTGTTTTTT. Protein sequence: CASNPWAGAVGELFF.

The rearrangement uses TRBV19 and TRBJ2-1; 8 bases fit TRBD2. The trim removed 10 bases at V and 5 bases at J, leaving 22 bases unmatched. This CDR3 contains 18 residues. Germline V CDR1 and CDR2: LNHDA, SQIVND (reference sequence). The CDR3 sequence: CATKGGRTATKYDNEQFF. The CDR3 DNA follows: TGTGCCACCAAGGGCGGGAGGACCGCGACTAAATATGACAATGAGCAGTTCTTC.

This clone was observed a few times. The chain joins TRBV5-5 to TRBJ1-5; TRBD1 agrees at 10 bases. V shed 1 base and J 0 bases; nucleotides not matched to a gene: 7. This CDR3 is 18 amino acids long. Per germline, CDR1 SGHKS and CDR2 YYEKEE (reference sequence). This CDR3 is CASSLYGTGDYSNQPQHF. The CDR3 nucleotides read TGTGCCAGCAGCTTGTATGGGACAGGGGACTATAGCAATCAGCCCCAGCATTTT.

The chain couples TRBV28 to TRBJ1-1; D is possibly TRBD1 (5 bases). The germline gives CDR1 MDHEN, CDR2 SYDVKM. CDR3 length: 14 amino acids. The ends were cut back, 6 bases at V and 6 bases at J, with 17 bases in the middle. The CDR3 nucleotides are TGTGCCAGCAGCAGACGTGGGGGGTTCCCTGAAGCTTTCTTT. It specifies CASSRRGGFPEAFF.

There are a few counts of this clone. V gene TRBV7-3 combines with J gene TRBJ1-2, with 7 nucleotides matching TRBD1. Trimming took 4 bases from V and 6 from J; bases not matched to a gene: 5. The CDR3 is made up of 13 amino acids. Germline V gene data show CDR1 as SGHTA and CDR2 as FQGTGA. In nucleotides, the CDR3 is TGTGCCAGCAGCTCAGGACAGGCCCATGGCTACACCTTC. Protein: CASSSGQAHGYTF.

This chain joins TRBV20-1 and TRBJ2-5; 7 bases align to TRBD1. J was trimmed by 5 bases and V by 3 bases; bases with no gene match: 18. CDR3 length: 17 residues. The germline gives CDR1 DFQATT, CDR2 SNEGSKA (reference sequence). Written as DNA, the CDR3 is TGCAGTGCTAGTTTACCCCGACAGGGCTACCTTCTGGAGACCCAGTACTTC. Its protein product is CSASLPRQGYLLETQYF.

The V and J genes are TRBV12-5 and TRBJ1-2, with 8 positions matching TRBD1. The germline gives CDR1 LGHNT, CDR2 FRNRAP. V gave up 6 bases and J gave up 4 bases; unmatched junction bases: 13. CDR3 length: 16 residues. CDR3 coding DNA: TGTGCTAGTGGCCAACAACCGGGACAGGCCTTCTATGGCTACACCTTC. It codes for CASGQQPGQAFYGYTF.